Below are 25 T cell receptor beta chains sequenced from a single sample in a study of early T cells in non-severe SARS-CoV-2 infection. One entry per CDR3 protein results from TCRdb running MiXCR on the 5' RACE reads. The top ten clones hold about 5.8% of a sample with tens of thousands of distinct CDR3 sequences, 4.5% to 5% of them seen once. What was sequenced was whole blood. The receptors originated from an adult who was a healthcare worker with PCR-confirmed SARS-CoV-2 infection or an uninfected control (not recorded which).

This clonotype came up a few times. The V and J genes are TRBV27 and TRBJ2-1, with D tentatively TRBD2 (6 bases). Deletions cut 2 bases from V and 0 bases from J, with 11 bases between. This CDR3 has 16 residues. The germline CDR1 and CDR2 sequences are MNHEY and SMNVEV (reference sequence). The DNA for the CDR3 is TGTGCCAGCAGTTTAAGATTGGGGGGCTCCTACAATGAGCAGTTCTTC. This encodes CASSLRLGGSYNEQFF.

Of note for this clonotype: The junction shows a germline mismatch at one end, possibly a read error. The CDR3, as DNA: TGTGCCAGCAGTCAGACACAGCTGAAGTCTCTCTTT. This sequence encodes CASSQTQLKSLF. The genes are TRBV7-9 and TRBJ1-1; D gene unclear. CDR1 and CDR2 (germline): SEHNR, FQNEAQ (reference sequence). This CDR3 spans 12 amino acids.

Many counts were recorded for this clonotype. The V and J genes are TRBV4-1 and TRBJ2-3; no clear D gene. The CDR3 contains 15 residues. Germline V lookup: CDR1 MGHRA, CDR2 YSYEKL. The V end lost 0 bases, the J end lost 2 bases, and 9 bases lay between the germline ends. The CDR3 bases are TGCGCCAGCAGCCAAGATGGTTGGGACACAGATACGCAGTATTTT. Amino acid sequence: CASSQDGWDTDTQYF.

Many counts were recorded for this clonotype. V usage is TRBV23-1 and J usage is TRBJ2-5; 8 bases are a match to TRBD2. TRBV23-1 is placed among ORFs of uncertain function. The V gene end was trimmed by 2 bases and the J gene end by 0 bases; junction bases not matched to a gene: 11. This CDR3 is built from 18 residues. The CDR3: CASSQARPGGKYQETQYF. The CDR3 DNA reads TGCGCCAGCAGTCAAGCACGTCCGGGAGGGAAGTACCAAGAGACCCAGTACTTC.

This clonotype is classed as medium-sized. The rearrangement links TRBV7-3 to TRBJ2-7; 7 bases line up with TRBD1. Germline V gives CDR1 SGHTA, CDR2 FQGTGA. After removal of 2 bases from V and 3 bases from J, the junction contained 4 bases not matched to a gene. The CDR3 is made up of 14 amino acids. The chain's CDR3 is CASSLETGNYEQYF. DNA for the CDR3: TGTGCCAGCAGCTTAGAGACAGGGAACTACGAGCAGTACTTC.

Many counts were recorded for this clonotype. The J gene is TRBJ2-7, the V gene TRBV21-1. TRBV21-1 is given as a pseudogene. The CDR3 is 12 residues long. The CDR3 bases are TGTGCCAGCAGCAAAGGCACCTACGAGCAGTACTTC. Its protein product is CASSKGTYEQYF.

This clonotype has more than one count but fewer than ten. The chain carries TRBV6-2 or TRBV6-3 and TRBJ2-2, with 12 bases fitting TRBD2. Trimming took 7 bases from V and 5 from J; bases not matched to a gene: 11. Germline V lookup: CDR1 MNHEY, CDR2 SVGEGT. CDR3 length: 17 amino acids. The CDR3: CASKNWTSGVRTGELFF. The CDR3 bases are TGTGCCAGCAAAAACTGGACTAGCGGGGTGAGGACCGGGGAGCTGTTTTTT.

The sample holds many counts of this clonotype. The V call is TRBV7-6, the J call TRBJ1-2; a possible D gene is TRBD1 (5 bases). The CDR3 spans 13 residues. Trimming took 5 bases from V and 9 from J, leaving 16 bases between them. The germline CDR1 and CDR2 sequences are SGHVS and FNYEAQ. The DNA for the CDR3 is TGTGCCAGCAGCGGTGGGACTGACCAGAGCTACACCTTC. This encodes CASSGGTDQSYTF.

This clonotype occurred a few times. The chain uses TRBV6-5 and TRBJ2-5; D might be TRBD2 (5 bases). The ends were cut back, 8 bases at V and 5 bases at J, with 12 bases in the middle. The CDR3 sequence is 12 residues long. In germline, CDR1 is MNHEY, CDR2 SVGAGI. This CDR3 reads CASFGGEETQYF. The CDR3 bases are TGTGCCAGCTTTGGAGGAGAGGAGACCCAGTACTTC.

This clonotype was detected many times. This sequence joins TRBV20-1 and TRBJ1-2; 8 bases map to TRBD1. With V trimmed by 3 bases and J by 0 bases, 9 bases remained unmatched. The CDR3 covers 16 residues. Germline CDR1 DFQATT, CDR2 SNEGSKA (reference sequence). Here the CDR3 DNA reads TGCAGTGCTAGTGGGACCGGGACAGGAGCTAACTATGGCTACACCTTC. Encoded protein: CSASGTGTGANYGYTF.

This clonotype was detected only a few times. The chain employs TRBV28 and TRBJ2-7, with TRBD2 matching over 9 bases. Germline V lookup: CDR1 MDHEN, CDR2 SYDVKM. J lost 1 base, V lost 7 bases, and 5 bases had no gene match. The CDR3 has 14 residues. The CDR3 reads CASTLAGQSYEQYF. The CDR3 nucleotides are TGTGCCAGCACCCTAGCGGGACAGTCCTACGAGCAGTACTTC. Full variable domain (remainder filled in from reference TRBV28 and TRBJ2-7): DVKVTQSSRYLVKRTGEKVFLECVQDMDHENMFWYRQDPGLGLRLIYFSYDVKMKEKGDIPEGYSVSREKKERFSLILESASTNQTSMYLCASTLAGQSYEQYFGPGTRLTVT.

By frequency in the sample, this clonotype is medium-sized. V gene TRBV7-2 combines with J gene TRBJ2-3, with a possible D match to TRBD1 (5 bases). The CDR3 is 13 amino acids. Trimming pared 0 bases from V and 5 bases from J, leaving 6 bases between. The germline V gene has CDR1 SGHTA and CDR2 FQGNSA. Here the CDR3 DNA reads TGTGCCAGCAGCTTAGCGCAGGGAGATACGCAGTATTTT. This encodes CASSLAQGDTQYF.

This clonotype was recorded at least ten times. This chain uses TRBV5-1 with TRBJ2-7, with TRBD2 matching 14 bases. This CDR3 has 15 residues. Germline lookup yields CDR1 SGHRS and CDR2 YFSETQ. V was clipped by 5 bases and J by 6 bases; unmatched bases: 7. CDR3 DNA: TGCGCCAGCAGTCCGGCGGGACTAGCGGGAGCCGAGCAGTACTTC. It yields the protein CASSPAGLAGAEQYF.

This clonotype was recorded at least ten times. The V and J genes are TRBV12-3 or TRBV12-4 and TRBJ1-5; maybe TRBD1 (5 bases). The CDR3 is 12 amino acids. V was trimmed by 8 bases and J by 5 bases, leaving 10 bases between them. The CDR3 nucleotides read TGTGCCAGCGGGGCGGCTTATCAGCCCCAGCATTTT. Encoded protein: CASGAAYQPQHF.

This clonotype was found a few times. This chain uses TRBV9 with TRBJ1-1; weak D call: TRBD1 (5 bases). V gave up 3 bases and J gave up 4 bases, with 10 bases separating them. Germline CDR1 SGDLS, CDR2 YYNGEE. The CDR3 is 13 residues long. In DNA form, the CDR3 reads TGTGCCAGCAGCGAGAAGGGGAGCACTGAAGCTTTCTTT. Translated: CASSEKGSTEAFF.

This clonotype showed up many times. The genes are TRBV6-4 and TRBJ1-2; D is ambiguous. This CDR3 has 15 amino acids. CDR1 MRHNA and CDR2 SNTAGT come from the germline V gene. V lost 3 bases, J lost 5 bases, and 16 bases lay in between. CDR3 nucleotide sequence: TGTGCCAGCAGTGAGGATGCGGAGGGCCCATATGGCTACACCTTC. It codes for CASSEDAEGPYGYTF.

By share of the sample, this clonotype is medium-sized. This chain uses TRBV28 with TRBJ1-1; D is undetermined. Germline values: CDR1 MDHEN, CDR2 SYDVKM. V lost 10 bases, J lost 1 base, and 13 bases lay in between. This CDR3 has 13 residues. The CDR3 DNA follows: TGTGCCACCGAGGTGGGTCGGAACACTGAAGCTTTCTTT. Its protein is CATEVGRNTEAFF.

This clonotype was picked up one time. V and J are TRBV7-2 and TRBJ2-1; 16 nucleotides line up with TRBD2. Germline V CDR1 and CDR2: SGHTA, FQGNSA. Unmatched junction bases numbered 9, after V lost 5 bases and J lost 8 bases. The CDR3 length is 17 residues. CDR3 sequence reads: CASSRGTSGGARDEQFF. In DNA form, the CDR3 reads TGTGCCAGCAGCCGCGGGACTAGCGGGGGGGCGAGGGATGAGCAGTTCTTC.

This chain joins TRBV5-1 and TRBJ2-7; 7 nucleotides line up with TRBD1. With V trimmed by 0 bases and J by 3 bases, 3 bases remained unmatched. This CDR3 spans 14 amino acids. The germline gives CDR1 SGHRS, CDR2 YFSETQ. The CDR3 is CASSLVRGLYEQYF. The CDR3, as DNA: TGCGCCAGCAGCTTGGTAAGGGGGCTCTACGAGCAGTACTTC.

This clonotype was seen repeatedly, ten times or more. The rearrangement links TRBV18 to TRBJ2-7, with 7 bases matching TRBD1. CDR1 and CDR2 from the germline V gene are KGHSH and LQKENI. This CDR3 is 13 amino acids long. Trimming cost V 5 bases and J 5 bases; bases outside gene matches: 6. The CDR3 loop reads CASSSTGFDEQYF. CDR3 DNA sequence: TGTGCCAGCTCATCGACAGGGTTCGACGAGCAGTACTTC.

A few counts support this clonotype. V is TRBV20-1 and J is TRBJ1-1; 8 positions agree with TRBD1. Trimming cost V 4 bases and J 11 bases; bases outside gene matches: 9. Germline V lookup: CDR1 DFQATT, CDR2 SNEGSKA (reference sequence). The CDR3 spans 12 residues. CDR3 amino acids: CSANSDRGGAFF. CDR3 DNA sequence: TGCAGTGCTAACTCCGACAGGGGAGGGGCTTTCTTT.

This clonotype came up many times. The genes are TRBV10-1 and TRBJ1-5; a weak D match, TRBD1 (5 bases). Deletions cut 11 bases from V and 3 bases from J, with 20 bases between. This CDR3 comprises 15 residues. CDR1 is WNHNN, CDR2 SYGVQD, per germline (reference sequence). The chain's CDR3 is CAGGEPGHPNQPQHF. CDR3 nucleotide sequence: TGCGCCGGAGGGGAACCCGGACATCCCAATCAGCCCCAGCATTTT.

The table lists this clonotype with many counts. The chain has TRBV7-2 and TRBJ1-6; no definite D call. Trimming removed 1 base from V and 10 bases from J, with 2 bases in between. Germline V gives CDR1 SGHTA, CDR2 FQGNSA. The length of the CDR3 is 11 residues. The CDR3 spells CASSLGSPLHF. The CDR3 nucleotides read TGTGCCAGCAGCTTAGGGTCACCCCTCCACTTT.

This clonotype has at least ten counts. The gene calls are TRBV6-5 and TRBJ2-5, with D tentatively TRBD2 (6 bases). Trimming removed 5 bases at V and 5 bases at J, with 15 bases between. The CDR3 sequence is 14 residues long. Germline V CDR1 and CDR2: MNHEY, SVGAGI. The chain's CDR3 is CASSPGRGTETQYF. The CDR3 DNA reads TGTGCCAGCAGTCCCGGGCGGGGTACGGAGACCCAGTACTTC.

This clonotype has more than one count but fewer than ten. The rearrangement links TRBV29-1 to TRBJ2-7; D gene uncertain. This CDR3 comprises 13 residues. Germline V gene data show CDR1 as SQVTM and CDR2 as ANQGSEA. The ends were cut back, 6 bases at V and 2 bases at J, with 14 bases in the middle. In DNA form, the CDR3 reads TGCAGCGTCGTGCTACAAGGGACCTACGAGCAGTACTTC. It specifies CSVVLQGTYEQYF.